This T cell receptor beta chain was sequenced in a study of T cells in Graves' hyperthyroidism and ophthalmopathy. Study observations and caveats: Expanded thyroid clonotypes (above 0.001) were mostly also found in blood. Ophthalmopathy was model-predicted a median 6.5 months pre-onset.

For this clonotype: Antigen: not known.

A patient was excluded if there was uncontrolled infection, other autoimmune disease, pregnancy or lactation. Based on clinical symptoms, serum thyroxine and TRAb, thyroid ultrasound and orbital computed tomography, diagnoses were reached. Germline CDR1 reads MNHGY; CDR2 reads SVAAGI. V was trimmed by 3 bases and J by 7 bases, leaving 12 bases between them. The CDR3 contains 13 residues. It was RNA transcripts that yielded the amplified TCR beta CDR3 regions. HTBI primers drove first-round RT-PCR of the TCR CDR3. TCRdb independently ran MiXCR on the multiplex PCR reads; one entry per CDR3 protein. This table has about 640,000 distinct CDR3 sequences, less than 25% appearing once.

This clonotype was sampled from a man in his thirties or forties with Graves' ophthalmopathy. Sequenced: blood. V is TRBV6-9 and J is TRBJ2-5, with D hard to call. The CDR3 sequence: CASSYTGGGTQYF. The CDR3 bases are TGTGCCAGCAGTTACACCGGTGGCGGGACCCAGTACTTC.